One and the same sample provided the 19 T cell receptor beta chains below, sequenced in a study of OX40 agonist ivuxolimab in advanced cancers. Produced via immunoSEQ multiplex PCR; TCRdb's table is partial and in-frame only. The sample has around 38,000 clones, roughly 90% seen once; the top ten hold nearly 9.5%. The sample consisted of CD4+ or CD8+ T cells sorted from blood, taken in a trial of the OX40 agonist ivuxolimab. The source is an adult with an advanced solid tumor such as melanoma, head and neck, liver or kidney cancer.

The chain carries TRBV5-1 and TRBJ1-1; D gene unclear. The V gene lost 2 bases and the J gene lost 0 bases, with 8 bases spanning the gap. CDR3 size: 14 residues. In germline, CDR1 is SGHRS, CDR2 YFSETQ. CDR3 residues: CASSFLRVNTEAFF. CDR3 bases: TGCGCCAGCAGCTTCCTGCGCGTGAACACTGAAGCTTTCTTT.

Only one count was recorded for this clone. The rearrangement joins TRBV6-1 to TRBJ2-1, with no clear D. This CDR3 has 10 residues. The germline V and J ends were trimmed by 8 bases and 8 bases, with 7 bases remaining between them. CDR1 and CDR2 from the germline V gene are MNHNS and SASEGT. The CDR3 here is CASRGDEQFF. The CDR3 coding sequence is TGTGCCAGCCGCGGCGATGAGCAGTTCTTC.

CDR3 sequence (DNA): TGTGCCAGTAGCGTGAAATCTAGGGAGACCCAGTACTTC. It is translated as CASSVKSRETQYF. The J gene is TRBJ2-5, the V gene TRBV19; D not certain. Trimming pared 6 bases from V and 5 bases from J, leaving 13 bases between. Germline V gives CDR1 LNHDA, CDR2 SQIVND (reference sequence). The CDR3 has 13 amino acids.

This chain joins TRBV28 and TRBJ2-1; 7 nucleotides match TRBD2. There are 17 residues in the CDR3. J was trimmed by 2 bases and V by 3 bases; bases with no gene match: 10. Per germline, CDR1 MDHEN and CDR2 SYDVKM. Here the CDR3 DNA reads TGTGCCAGCAGTTTCGGCTGGGAGGGCGGAGCCTACAATGAGCAGTTCTTC. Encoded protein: CASSFGWEGGAYNEQFF.

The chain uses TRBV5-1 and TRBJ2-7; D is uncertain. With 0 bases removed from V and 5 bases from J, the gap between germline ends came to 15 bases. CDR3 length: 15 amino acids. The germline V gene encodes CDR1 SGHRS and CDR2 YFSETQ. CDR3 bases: TGCGCCAGCAGCTTGGACTTCTCCCCCGTCAACGAGCAGTACTTC. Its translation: CASSLDFSPVNEQYF. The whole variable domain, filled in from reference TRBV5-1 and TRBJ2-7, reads KAGVTQTPRYLIKTRGQQVTLSCSPISGHRSVSWYQQTPGQGLQFLFEYFSETQRNKGNFPGRFSGRQFSNSRSEMNVSTLELGDSALYLCASSLDFSPVNEQYFGPGTRLTVT.

The CDR3 spells CASSQLQGEKLFF. Here the CDR3 DNA reads TGCGCCAGCAGCCAGCTCCAAGGGGAAAAACTGTTTTTT. The rearrangement links TRBV4-1 to TRBJ1-4; D gene ambiguous. Germline V gives CDR1 MGHRA, CDR2 YSYEKL. V was shortened by 3 bases and J by 8 bases, with 10 bases between the two germline ends. The CDR3 runs 13 residues.

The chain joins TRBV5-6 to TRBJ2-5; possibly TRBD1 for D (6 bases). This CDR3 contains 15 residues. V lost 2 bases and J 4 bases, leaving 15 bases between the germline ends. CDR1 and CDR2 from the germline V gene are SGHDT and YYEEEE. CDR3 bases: TGTGCCAGCAGCTTTTTAAGAAGGGGGAGAGAGACCCAGTACTTC. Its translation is CASSFLRRGRETQYF.

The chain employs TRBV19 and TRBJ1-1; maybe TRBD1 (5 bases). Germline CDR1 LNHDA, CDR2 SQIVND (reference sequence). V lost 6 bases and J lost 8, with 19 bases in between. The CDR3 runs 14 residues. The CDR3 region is CASRTRGGPGEAFF. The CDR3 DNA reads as TGTGCCAGTAGGACCCGGGGGGGTCCCGGGGAAGCTTTCTTT.

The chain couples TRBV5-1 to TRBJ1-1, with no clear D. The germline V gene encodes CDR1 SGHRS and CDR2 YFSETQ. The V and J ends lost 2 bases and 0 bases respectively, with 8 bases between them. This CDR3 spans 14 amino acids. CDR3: CASSFRGMNTEAFF. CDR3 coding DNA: TGCGCCAGCAGCTTCCGAGGGATGAACACTGAAGCTTTCTTT.

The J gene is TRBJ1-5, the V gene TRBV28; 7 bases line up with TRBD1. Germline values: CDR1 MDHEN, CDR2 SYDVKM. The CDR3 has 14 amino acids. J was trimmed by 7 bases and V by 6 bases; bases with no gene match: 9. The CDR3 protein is CASRIGGERQPQHF. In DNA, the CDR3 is TGTGCCAGCAGAATAGGGGGCGAGCGGCAGCCCCAGCATTTT.

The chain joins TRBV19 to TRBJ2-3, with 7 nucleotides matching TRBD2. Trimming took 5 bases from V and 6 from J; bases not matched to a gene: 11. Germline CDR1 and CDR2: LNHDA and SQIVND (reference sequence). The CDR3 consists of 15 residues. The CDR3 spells CASSDSGLGVDTQYF. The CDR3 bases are TGTGCCAGTAGTGATAGCGGGCTCGGAGTTGATACGCAGTATTTT.

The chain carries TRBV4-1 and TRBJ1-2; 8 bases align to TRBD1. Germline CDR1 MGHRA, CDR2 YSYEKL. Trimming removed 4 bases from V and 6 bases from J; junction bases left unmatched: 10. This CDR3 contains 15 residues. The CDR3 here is CASSPLDREGDGYTF. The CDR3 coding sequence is TGCGCCAGCAGCCCCCTGGACAGGGAGGGGGATGGCTACACCTTC.

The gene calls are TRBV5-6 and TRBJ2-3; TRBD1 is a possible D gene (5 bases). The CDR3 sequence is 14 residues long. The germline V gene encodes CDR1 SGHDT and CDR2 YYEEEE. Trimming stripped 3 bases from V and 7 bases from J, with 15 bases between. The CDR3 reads CASSWGSDPNTQYF. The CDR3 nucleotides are TGTGCCAGCAGCTGGGGCTCGGATCCTAATACGCAGTATTTT.

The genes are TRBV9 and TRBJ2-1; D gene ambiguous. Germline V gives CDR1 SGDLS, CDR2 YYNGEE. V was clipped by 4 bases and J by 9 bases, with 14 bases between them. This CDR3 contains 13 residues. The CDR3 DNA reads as TGTGCCAGCAGCCTACCCGATACGGTTGAGCAGTTCTTC. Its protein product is CASSLPDTVEQFF.

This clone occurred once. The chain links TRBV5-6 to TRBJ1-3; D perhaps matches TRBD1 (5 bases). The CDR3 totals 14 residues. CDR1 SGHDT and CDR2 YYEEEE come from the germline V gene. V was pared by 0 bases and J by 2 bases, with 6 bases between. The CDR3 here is CASSLGQTGNTIYF. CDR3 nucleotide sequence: TGTGCCAGCAGCTTGGGACAGACTGGAAACACCATATATTTT.

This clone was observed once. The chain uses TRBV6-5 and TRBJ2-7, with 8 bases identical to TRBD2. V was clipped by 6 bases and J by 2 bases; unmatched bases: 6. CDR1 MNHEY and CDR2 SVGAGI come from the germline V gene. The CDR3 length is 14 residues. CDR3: CASSLGLAPYEQYF. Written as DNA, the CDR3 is TGTGCCAGCAGCCTCGGACTAGCTCCCTACGAGCAGTACTTC.

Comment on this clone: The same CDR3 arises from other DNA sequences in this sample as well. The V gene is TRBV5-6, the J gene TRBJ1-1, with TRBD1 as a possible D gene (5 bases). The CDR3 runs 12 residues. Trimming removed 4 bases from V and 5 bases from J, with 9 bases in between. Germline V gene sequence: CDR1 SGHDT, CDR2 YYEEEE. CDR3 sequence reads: CASSLRGTEAFF. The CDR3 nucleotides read TGTGCCAGCAGCCTTCGGGGGACTGAAGCTTTCTTT.

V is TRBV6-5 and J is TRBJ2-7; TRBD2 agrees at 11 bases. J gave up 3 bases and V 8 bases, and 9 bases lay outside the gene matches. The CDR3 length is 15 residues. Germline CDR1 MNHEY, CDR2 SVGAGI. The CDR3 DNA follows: TGTGCCAGCGCTCTGACTAGCGGGACCATCTACGAGCAGTACGTC. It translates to CASALTSGTIYEQYV.

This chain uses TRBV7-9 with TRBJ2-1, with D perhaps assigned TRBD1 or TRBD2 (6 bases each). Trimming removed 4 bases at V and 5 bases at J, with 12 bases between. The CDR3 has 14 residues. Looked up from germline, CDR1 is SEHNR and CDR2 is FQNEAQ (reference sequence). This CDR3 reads CASSSEGGNNEQFF. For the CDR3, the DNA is TGTGCCAGCAGCTCAGAGGGGGGAAACAATGAGCAGTTCTTC.